This TCR beta chain was identified in a study of cytomegalovirus exposure and HLA in healthy donors. Study-level results: Reports showed the classifier diagnosing cytomegalovirus status with high specificity and sensitivity.

The PCR used 60 Vbeta and 13 Jbeta primers. Study processing details: About 10 million shared chains were among the roughly 80 million unique TCR beta chains that a later analysis counted. Produced via immunoSEQ multiplex PCR; TCRdb's table is partial and in-frame only. From that table come the V and J calls and clone size; the DNA was used to work out D and trimming. The data hold hundreds of thousands of clones, with 65% to 85% observed a single time. The germline gives CDR1 MNHNS, CDR2 SASEGT. This CDR3 contains 14 residues. With V trimmed by 6 bases and J by 10 bases, 8 bases remained unmatched. This clone was detected only a few times. Its antigen remains unidentified.

The receptor's source is a boy younger than 10 in good health and CMV-seronegative. This chain uses TRBV6-1 with TRBJ1-4, with 10 nucleotides matching TRBD1. Sequencing used PBMCs. CDR3 sequence reads: CASRTGTGEGKLFF. CDR3 bases: TGTGCCAGCAGAACCGGGACAGGGGAAGGAAAACTGTTTTTT.